The 15 T cell receptor beta chains below come from one sample, sequenced in a study of T cells after yellow fever vaccination. TCRdb reanalysed the 5' RACE reads using MiXCR and keeps one entry per CDR3 protein. The table lists fewer than 350,000 distinct CDR3 sequences, approximately 3.8% of them singletons, with less than 25% in the top ten. The material sequenced was PBMCs, taken on the day of the yellow fever booster vaccination. These receptor sequences come from a man aged 18 to 35 who received the YFV17D yellow fever vaccine.

This clonotype was counted many times. V is TRBV5-1 and J is TRBJ2-1, with D hard to call. In germline, CDR1 is SGHRS, CDR2 YFSETQ. The CDR3 has 14 amino acids. V gave up 7 bases and J gave up 5 bases, with 16 bases separating them. CDR3 protein: CASRPYEINNEQFF. CDR3 nucleotide sequence: TGCGCCAGCCGGCCATACGAGATAAACAATGAGCAGTTCTTC.

V gene TRBV9 combines with J gene TRBJ2-5, with D tentatively TRBD1 or TRBD2 (5 bases each). V was trimmed by 0 bases and J by 4 bases, leaving 10 bases between them. The CDR3 covers 14 residues. The germline gives CDR1 SGDLS, CDR2 YYNGEE. This CDR3 reads CASSVESGGETQYF. CDR3 nucleotide sequence: TGTGCCAGCAGCGTAGAGTCTGGGGGAGAGACCCAGTACTTC.

The chain carries TRBV5-1 and TRBJ2-3; D unresolved. The CDR3 has 12 amino acids. Per germline, CDR1 SGHRS and CDR2 YFSETQ. V was shortened by 5 bases and J by 4 bases, with 8 bases between the two germline ends. Here the CDR3 DNA reads TGCGCCAGCAGTCCAGATCCAGATACGCAGTATTTT. It yields the protein CASSPDPDTQYF.

The chain couples TRBV3-1 to TRBJ2-1, with TRBD2 identical over 7 bases. The CDR3 consists of 15 residues. CDR1 is LGHDT and CDR2 is YNNKEL in the germline V gene (reference sequence). J gave up 8 bases and V 1 base, and 8 bases lay outside the gene matches. CDR3 sequence (DNA): TGTGCCAGCAGCCAAGGGCCGGGGAGGGTGGATGAGCAGTTCTTC. This codes for CASSQGPGRVDEQFF.

This clonotype occurred many times. This rearrangement joins TRBV12-3 or TRBV12-4 to TRBJ2-3, with 7 positions matching TRBD1. This CDR3 spans 14 amino acids. V was clipped by 6 bases and J by 4 bases; unmatched bases: 7. The CDR3 DNA is TGTGCCAGCAGAAGGGACAGTCCGCCAGATACGCAGTATTTT. Encoded protein: CASRRDSPPDTQYF.

The V gene is TRBV10-3, the J gene TRBJ1-5; D uncertain. The ends were cut back, 4 bases at V and 1 base at J, with 8 bases in the middle. The CDR3 extends over 14 amino acids. Germline V lookup: CDR1 ENHRY, CDR2 SYGVKD. CDR3 coding DNA: TGTGCCATCAGTGCAAGGGTGAGCAATCAGCCCCAGCATTTT. It yields the protein CAISARVSNQPQHF.

This clonotype has at least ten counts. The chain combines TRBV10-3 with TRBJ1-5; TRBD1 might be the D (5 bases). From germline, CDR1 is ENHRY and CDR2 SYGVKD. The CDR3 length is 15 residues. Trimming cost V 0 bases and J 5 bases, with 11 bases left between them. The CDR3 sequence: CAISESRGWHQPQHF. CDR3 DNA sequence: TGTGCCATCAGTGAGTCAAGGGGTTGGCATCAGCCCCAGCATTTT.

This clonotype came up many times. The chain joins TRBV7-8 to TRBJ2-1; TRBD1 might be the D (5 bases). The germline V and J ends were trimmed by 0 bases and 6 bases, with 15 bases remaining between them. CDR1 is SGHVS, CDR2 FQNEAQ, per germline. This CDR3 comprises 16 residues. CDR3 coding DNA: TGTGCCAGCAGCTTAGCCGGGCGTCAAAGGGGCAATGAGCAGTTCTTC. Translation: CASSLAGRQRGNEQFF.

This clonotype was observed a handful of times. The chain is built from TRBV12-3 or TRBV12-4 and TRBJ1-1; D uncertain. Trimming removed 6 bases at V and 7 bases at J, with 12 bases between. The CDR3 contains 12 residues. The CDR3 here is CASSYRLSEAFF. The DNA for the CDR3 is TGTGCCAGCAGCTATAGACTAAGTGAAGCTTTCTTT.

The chain combines TRBV6-6 with TRBJ1-1, with a tentative D call TRBD1 (5 bases). This CDR3 comprises 15 residues. Trimming took off 0 bases at V and 5 bases at J, with 13 bases between the two ends. Germline assignment: CDR1 MNHNY and CDR2 SVGAGI (reference sequence). The CDR3 loop reads CASSYSSGAWTEAFF. The CDR3 DNA reads as TGTGCCAGCAGTTACTCGAGCGGGGCATGGACTGAAGCTTTCTTT.

Many counts were recorded for this clonotype. The chain employs TRBV5-5 and TRBJ2-1; the D gene could be TRBD1 or TRBD2 (6 bases each). The length of the CDR3 is 17 residues. V dropped 2 bases and J dropped 6 bases, with 21 bases sitting between them. The germline gives CDR1 SGHKS, CDR2 YYEKEE (reference sequence). The CDR3 nucleotides are TGTGCCAGCAGCTTTCGGTGGTCAGGGGTCGGGGGCAATGAGCAGTTCTTC. Protein sequence: CASSFRWSGVGGNEQFF.

The rearrangement joins TRBV27 to TRBJ2-7, with D maybe TRBD1 (6 bases). Trimming cost V 3 bases and J 7 bases, with 22 bases left between them. This CDR3 spans 16 amino acids. Germline loops: CDR1 MNHEY, CDR2 SMNVEV (reference sequence). CDR3 region: CASSFRYDSQGVEQYF. In nucleotides, the CDR3 is TGTGCCAGCAGTTTCCGTTACGATTCACAGGGAGTTGAGCAGTACTTC.

This clonotype appeared a few times. This chain joins TRBV18 and TRBJ2-7; D may be TRBD1 or TRBD2 (5 bases each). CDR3 length: 17 amino acids. Trimming cost V 3 bases and J 2 bases, with 20 bases left between them. Germline assignment: CDR1 KGHSH and CDR2 LQKENI. DNA for the CDR3: TGTGCCAGCTCACCTGAAACCGGGGCCGTTTATCCCTACGAGCAGTACGTC. Translating it yields CASSPETGAVYPYEQYV.

The CDR3 spells CASSPQGFNEQFF. CDR3 bases: TGTGCCAGCAGCCCCCAGGGTTTCAATGAGCAGTTCTTC. The chain links TRBV11-2 to TRBJ2-1, with D maybe TRBD1 (5 bases). Trimming took off 5 bases at V and 6 bases at J, with 11 bases between the two ends. The germline CDR1 and CDR2 sequences are SGHAT and FQNNGV. The CDR3 has 13 residues.

At least ten counts were recorded for this clonotype. V gene TRBV6-2 or TRBV6-3 combines with J gene TRBJ2-3; no reliable D call. Germline CDR1 and CDR2: MNHEY and SVGEGT. This CDR3 is 15 amino acids long. V lost 6 bases and J lost 4, with 17 bases in between. CDR3 coding DNA: TGTGCCAGCAGCCTGGGTCCTCCGCCCTCAGATACGCAGTATTTT. It encodes CASSLGPPPSDTQYF.